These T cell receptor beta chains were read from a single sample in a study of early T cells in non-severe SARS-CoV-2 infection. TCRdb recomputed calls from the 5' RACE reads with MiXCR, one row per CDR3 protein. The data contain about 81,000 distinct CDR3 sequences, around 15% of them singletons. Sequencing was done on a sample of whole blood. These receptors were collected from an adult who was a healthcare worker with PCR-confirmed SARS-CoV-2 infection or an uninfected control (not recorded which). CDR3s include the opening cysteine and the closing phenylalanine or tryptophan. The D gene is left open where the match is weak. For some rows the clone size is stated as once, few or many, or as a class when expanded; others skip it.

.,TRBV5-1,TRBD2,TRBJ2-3,TGCGCCAGCACCCTCGGACTAGTTACAGATACGCAGTATTTT,CASTLGLVTDTQYF
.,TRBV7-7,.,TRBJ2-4,TGTGCCAGCAGCTTACCCCCTTCGAACATTCAGTACTTC,CASSLPPSNIQYF
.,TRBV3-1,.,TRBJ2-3,TGTGCCAGCAGCCAAGTCGGCCGGGGGGCCCGAGCAGATACGCAGTATTTT,CASSQVGRGARADTQYF
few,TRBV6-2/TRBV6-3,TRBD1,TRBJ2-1,TGTGCCAGCAGTTACCCCAGGGGGCTGAGATATGAGCAGTTCTTC,CASSYPRGLRYEQFF
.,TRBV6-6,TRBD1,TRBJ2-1,TGTGCCAGCAGTTACCGCCGGGACAGCGCAGACAATGAGCAGTTCTTC,CASSYRRDSADNEQFF
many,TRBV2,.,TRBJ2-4,TGTGCCAGCACTTGGGAACAGAAAAACATTCAGTACTTC,CASTWEQKNIQYF
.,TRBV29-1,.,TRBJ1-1,TGCAGCGTTTTAGGGGGTGGTGAAGCTTTCTTT,CSVLGGGEAFF
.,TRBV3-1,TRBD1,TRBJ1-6,TGTGCCAGCAGCCAAGAGGCAGGGGGGTATTCACCCCTCCACTTT,CASSQEAGGYSPLHF
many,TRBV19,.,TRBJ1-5,TGTGCCAGTATACCGGGACAACTTAGCAATCAGCCCCAGCATTTT,CASIPGQLSNQPQHF
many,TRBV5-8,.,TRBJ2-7,TGTGCCAGCAGCCTGGGCGGGACCTACGAGCAGTACTTC,CASSLGGTYEQYF
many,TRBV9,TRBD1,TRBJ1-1,TGTGCCAGCAGCCCCAGGACAGGGGGCACTGAAGCTTTCTTT,CASSPRTGGTEAFF
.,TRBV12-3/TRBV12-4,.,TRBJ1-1,TGTGCCAGCAGCCCTGCGGGGCGGAACACTGAAGCTTTCTTT,CASSPAGRNTEAFF
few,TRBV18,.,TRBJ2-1,TGTGCCAGCTCACAGCTCCCAGGGCCTTACAATGAGCAGTTCTTC,CASSQLPGPYNEQFF
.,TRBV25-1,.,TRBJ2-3,TGTGCCAGCAGTGTCCAGGGCAAGGTGGGTGCAGATACGCAGTATTTT,CASSVQGKVGADTQYF
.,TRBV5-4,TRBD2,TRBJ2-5,TGTGCCAGCAGCCGCCTTTTTGCGGGGGGGGCCGTAGAGACCCAGTACTTC,CASSRLFAGGAVETQYF
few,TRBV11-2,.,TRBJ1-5,TGTGCCAGCAGCTTAGGGGGGACACCAAATCAGCCCCAGCATTTT,CASSLGGTPNQPQHF
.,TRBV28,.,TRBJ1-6,TGTGCCAGCAGTCGACCTCTTGGGCACGTCTATAATTCACCCCTCCACTTT,CASSRPLGHVYNSPLHF
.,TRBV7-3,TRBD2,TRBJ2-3,TGTGCCAGCAGCTTGGCTAGCGGGGGAATAGAGACGCAGTATTTT,CASSLASGGIETQYF
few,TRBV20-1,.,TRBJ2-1,TGCAGTGGTAAACTGTCGAGCTCCTACAATGAGCAGTTCTTC,CSGKLSSSYNEQFF
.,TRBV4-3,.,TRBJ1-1,TGCGCCAGCAGCCAAGATGGCATCGGGGTGAACACTGAAGCTTTCTTT,CASSQDGIGVNTEAFF
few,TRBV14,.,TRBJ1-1,TGTGCCAGCAGTCAGACCATGAACACTGAAGCTTTCTTT,CASSQTMNTEAFF
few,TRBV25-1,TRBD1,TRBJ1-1,TGTGCCAGCCGCACCACAGGGGACACTGAAGCTTTCTTT,CASRTTGDTEAFF
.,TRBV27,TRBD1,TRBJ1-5,TGTGCCAGCAGTTTCTCGGACAGGGCGAATCAGCCCCAGCATTTT,CASSFSDRANQPQHF
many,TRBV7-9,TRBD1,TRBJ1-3,TGTGCCAGCAGCCCATACCGGACAGGGGAAGGAAACACCATATATTTT,CASSPYRTGEGNTIYF
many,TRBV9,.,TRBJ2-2,TGTGCCAGCAGCCCCCGGGCCGGGCTGAACACCGGGGAGCTGTTTTTT,CASSPRAGLNTGELFF
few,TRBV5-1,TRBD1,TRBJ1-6,TGCGCCAGCAGCTTGCCAGGACAGGGTAATTCACCCCTCCACTTT,CASSLPGQGNSPLHF
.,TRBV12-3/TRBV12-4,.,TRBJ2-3,TGTGCCAGCCGTGATTCGGGGGCGGATACGCAGTATTTT,CASRDSGADTQYF
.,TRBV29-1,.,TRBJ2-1,TGCAGTGCCCTCGATGGGGGTCATGAGCAGTTCTTC,CSALDGGHEQFF
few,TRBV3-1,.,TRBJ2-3,TGTGCCAGCAGCCAAGATTACAGAGGGCCAGATACGCAGTATTTT,CASSQDYRGPDTQYF
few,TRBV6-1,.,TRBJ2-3,TGTGCCAGCAGTGGGAACAGGGCTACAGATACGCAGTATTTT,CASSGNRATDTQYF
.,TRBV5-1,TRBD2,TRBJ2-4,TGCGCCAGCAGCTCTGGTCAGGTAGCGGGGGGACTAGCCAAAAACATTCAGTACTTC,CASSSGQVAGGLAKNIQYF
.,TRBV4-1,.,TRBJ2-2,TGCGCCAGCAGCCAAGCCTTCGTCACCGGGGAGCTGTTTTTT,CASSQAFVTGELFF
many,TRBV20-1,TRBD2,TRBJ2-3,TGCAGTGCTAGGCTCCCCACTAGCGGGGGGTCGGACACGCAGTATTTT,CSARLPTSGGSDTQYF
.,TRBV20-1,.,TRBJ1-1,TGCAGTGCTAGATCTTCGGGGACTGAAGCTTTCTTT,CSARSSGTEAFF
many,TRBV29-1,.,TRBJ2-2,TGCAGCGTTTCCACAGGGAGGAAGACCGGGGAGCTGTTTTTT,CSVSTGRKTGELFF
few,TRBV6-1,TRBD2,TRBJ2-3,TGTGCCAGCAGTGAGTCGGCAGCGGGGGGTAGGGATACGCAGTATTTT,CASSESAAGGRDTQYF
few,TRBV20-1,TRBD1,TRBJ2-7,TGCAGTGCACGCCCGGGACAGCCCCCCTACGAGCAGTACTTC,CSARPGQPPYEQYF
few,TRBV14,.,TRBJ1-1,TGTGCCAGCAGCCAATACCTAAAGGGGTTGAACACTGAAGCTTTCTTT,CASSQYLKGLNTEAFF
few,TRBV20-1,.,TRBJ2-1,TGCAGTGCAGGAGGGGTTGGTGGTTCCTACAATGAGCAGTTCTTC,CSAGGVGGSYNEQFF
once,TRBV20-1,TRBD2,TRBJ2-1,TGCAGTGCCCCCTCGACCGGGACTAGCGGGGGATTTGAGCAGTTCTTC,CSAPSTGTSGGFEQFF
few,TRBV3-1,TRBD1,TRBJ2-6,TGTGCCAGCAGCCAACGGGCTCGCGGACAGGGACCTTCTGGGGCCAACGTCCTGACTTTC,CASSQRARGQGPSGANVLTF
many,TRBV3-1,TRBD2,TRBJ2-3,TGTGCCAGCAGCCAACAGCGGGGGGCGGATACGCAGTATTTT,CASSQQRGADTQYF
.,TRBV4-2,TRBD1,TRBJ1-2,TGTGCCAGCAGCCTATTCGAGGGACAGACTAACTATGGCTACACCTTC,CASSLFEGQTNYGYTF
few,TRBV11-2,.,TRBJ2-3,TGTGCCAGCAGCTTAGTCGCCAGGTATACAGATACGCAGTATTTT,CASSLVARYTDTQYF
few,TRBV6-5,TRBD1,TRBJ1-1,TGTGCCAGCAACAATCAGGGGGCTGGCACTGAAGCTTTCTTT,CASNNQGAGTEAFF
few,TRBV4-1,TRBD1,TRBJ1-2,TGCGCCAGCAGCCAGGACAGGGACTATGGCTACACCTTC,CASSQDRDYGYTF
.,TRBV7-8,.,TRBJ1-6,TGTGCCAGCAGTCCTAGGGGTTGGAATTCACCCCTCCACTTT,CASSPRGWNSPLHF
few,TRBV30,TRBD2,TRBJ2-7,TGTGCCTGGAGTAACGGGCTAGCGGGGGGCGAGCAGTACTTC,CAWSNGLAGGEQYF
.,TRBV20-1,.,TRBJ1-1,TGCAGTGCTAGCTCGGAGCCTAGCCAAGCTTTCTTT,CSASSEPSQAFF
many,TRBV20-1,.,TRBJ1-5,TGCAGTGCTAGTTCGGGGCCCGAGGCTCAGCCCCAGCATTTT,CSASSGPEAQPQHF
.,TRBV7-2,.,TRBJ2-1,TGTGCCAGCAGCCTGCTAGCTCACGAGCAGTTCTTC,CASSLLAHEQFF
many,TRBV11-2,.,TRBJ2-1,TGTGCCAGCAGCTCGCGGCTTAGTGGCAATGAGCAGTTCTTC,CASSSRLSGNEQFF
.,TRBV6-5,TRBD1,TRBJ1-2,TGTGCCAGCAGCCACCCCAGGGGGCACCCTAACTATGGCTACACCTTC,CASSHPRGHPNYGYTF
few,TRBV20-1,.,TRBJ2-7,TGCAGTGCCCGGGTTGGGGGCCTAGAGCAGTACTTC,CSARVGGLEQYF
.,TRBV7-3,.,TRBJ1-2,TGTGCCAGCAGCCCCGGGGGAGGGGCGGGAAGAGGCTACACCTTC,CASSPGGGAGRGYTF
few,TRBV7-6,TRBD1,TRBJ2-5,TGTGCCAGCAGCCCCAACAGGGGCCAAGAGACCCAGTACTTC,CASSPNRGQETQYF
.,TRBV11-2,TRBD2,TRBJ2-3,TGTGCCAGCAGTCCCGCGCCCCCGGGAGGGGGTACAGATACGCAGTATTTT,CASSPAPPGGGTDTQYF
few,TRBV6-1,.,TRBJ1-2,TGTGCCAGCAGTGAAGCGCGTCGGAGGCCTTGGGGCTACACCTTC,CASSEARRRPWGYTF
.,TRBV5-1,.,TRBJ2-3,TGCGCCAGCAGCCGTAGTGGTCAGGGGAACTCAGATACGCAGTATTTT,CASSRSGQGNSDTQYF
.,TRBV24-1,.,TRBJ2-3,TGTGCCACCAGGGGCGAGGGGGATACGCAGTATTTT,CATRGEGDTQYF